The sample holds many counts of the clone carrying this TCR beta chain. Its antigen is still unknown. This entry is derived from a study of identical twins. TCRdb independently ran MiXCR on the 5' RACE reads; one entry per CDR3 protein. The table includes around 680,000 distinct CDR3 sequences, 8% to 9% detected once. CDR1 is MNHEY and CDR2 is SVGEGT in the germline V gene. After removal of 6 bases from V and 2 bases from J, the junction contained 10 bases not matched to a gene. The CDR3 consists of 16 residues. Study-level findings and limits: Without tracking the same donors, conclusions rested on cross-sectional statistical analysis. Compared with unrelated sharing, twin-shared out-of-frame alpha sequences had more low-probability sequences. Models underestimated out-of-frame TCR alpha sharing in monozygotic twins.

The data also belong to a second study, concerning yellow fever vaccine responses in identical twins.

The chain couples TRBV6-2 or TRBV6-3 to TRBJ2-1, with 7 bases fitting TRBD1. The TCR was taken from a woman younger than 30 in good health. Sequenced: PBMCs. In DNA, the CDR3 is TGTGCCAGCAGCTACGCCGACAGGGTCGCCTACAATGAGCAGTTCTTC. This gives the protein CASSYADRVAYNEQFF.